The 8 T cell receptor beta chains given below trace back to one sample, sequenced in a study of patients and donors after allogeneic stem cell transplantation. Each CDR3 protein is one row after TCRdb ran MiXCR on the RT-PCR reads. In the table there are approximately 430,000 distinct CDR3 sequences, roughly 16% of which are singletons. The source material was blood, either unsorted or a sorted T cell fraction (not recorded which). The source of these receptors is a human donor who was either an allogeneic HSCT recipient or a stem cell or donor lymphocyte infusion donor (not recorded which). It is not recorded whose cells these are; they may come from a transplant donor.

V and J are TRBV6-2 or TRBV6-3 and TRBJ2-7, with no clear D. The CDR3 is made up of 13 amino acids. V was shortened by 4 bases and J by 12 bases, with 19 bases between the two germline ends. CDR1 is MNHEY, CDR2 SVGEGT, per germline. The CDR3 DNA reads as TGTGCCAGCAGTTCGCGGACCTCCACAGATCCGTACTTC. It yields the protein CASSSRTSTDPYF.

This clonotype was detected only a few times. The genes are TRBV20-1 and TRBJ2-1; 10 positions agree with TRBD2. The germline V gene has CDR1 DFQATT and CDR2 SNEGSKA (reference sequence). This CDR3 spans 14 amino acids. After removal of 8 bases from V and 10 bases from J, the junction contained 14 bases not matched to a gene. CDR3 loop: CSRWASGSSGEQFF. CDR3 DNA sequence: TGCAGTCGCTGGGCTAGCGGGAGCTCGGGCGAGCAGTTCTTC.

The sample holds a few counts of this clonotype. V gene TRBV6-1 combines with J gene TRBJ1-1; D perhaps matches TRBD1 (5 bases). This CDR3 comprises 13 residues. CDR1 and CDR2 (germline): MNHNS, SASEGT. V lost 6 bases, J lost 4 bases, and 12 bases lay in between. The CDR3 is CASRAGRSTEAFF. In DNA form, the CDR3 reads TGTGCCAGCAGGGCAGGGAGGAGCACTGAAGCTTTCTTT.

This clonotype was counted at least ten times. The chain carries TRBV12-3 or TRBV12-4 and TRBJ2-7, with D uncertain. CDR3 length equals 13 residues. V lost 1 base to trimming and J lost 4 bases, with 8 bases between them. In DNA, the CDR3 is TGTGCCAGCAGTTTAGGTCCGACATACGAGCAGTACTTC. It translates to CASSLGPTYEQYF.

The chain has TRBV20-1 and TRBJ2-1; 7 bases align to TRBD1. In germline, CDR1 is DFQATT, CDR2 SNEGSKA (reference sequence). This CDR3 has 16 amino acids. Trimming removed 3 bases from V and 2 bases from J; junction bases left unmatched: 10. The chain's CDR3 is CSASSPGTATYNEQFF. In nucleotides, the CDR3 is TGCAGTGCTAGTTCTCCTGGGACAGCGACCTACAATGAGCAGTTCTTC.

The table lists this clonotype with a few counts. The genes are TRBV5-1 and TRBJ2-5; D possibly corresponds to TRBD1 (6 bases). Trimming shortened V by 4 bases and J by 2 bases, and 12 bases separated the two germline ends. The CDR3 extends over 14 amino acids. Germline V lookup: CDR1 SGHRS, CDR2 YFSETQ. CDR3 coding DNA: TGCGCCAGCAGCAGAAAAGGGGGTCAAGAGACCCAGTACTTC. It is translated as CASSRKGGQETQYF.

The chain employs TRBV7-2 and TRBJ1-1; D not certain. Trimming removed 0 bases from V and 4 bases from J, with 15 bases in between. Germline loops: CDR1 SGHTA, CDR2 FQGNSA. The CDR3 runs 16 residues. CDR3 in DNA: TGTGCCAGCAGCTTAGCTCCTGGGTTTAAGAGCACTGAAGCTTTCTTT. Encoded protein: CASSLAPGFKSTEAFF.

The J gene is TRBJ1-6, the V gene TRBV27, with 9 nucleotides matching TRBD1. Trimming cost V 5 bases and J 10 bases; bases outside gene matches: 6. The CDR3 has 14 amino acids. In germline, CDR1 is MNHEY, CDR2 SMNVEV (reference sequence). CDR3 in DNA: TGTGCCAGCAGTGGGGACAGGGTAGGCTCACCCCTCCACTTT. It yields the protein CASSGDRVGSPLHF.